This T cell receptor (beta chain) is from a study of blood T cell repertoires in COVID-19. Assay used: immunoSEQ multiplex PCR; TCRdb lists only in-frame clones, some missing. The sample lists around 94,000 clones, roughly 84% occurring once. The sample consisted of peripheral blood. The clonotype was recovered from a man in his sixties with acute or convalescent COVID-19.

This CDR3 reads CASSSGGGSYNEQFF. Here the CDR3 DNA reads TGTGCCAGCTCTTCCGGGGGGGGCTCCTACAATGAGCAGTTCTTC. The rearrangement joins TRBV6-1 to TRBJ2-1; TRBD2 matches 8 bases. Germline V CDR1 and CDR2: MNHNS, SASEGT. The CDR3 is 15 residues long. With V trimmed by 8 bases and J by 0 bases, 6 bases remained unmatched.